This entry is about one TCR beta chain. Study processing details: Sample TCR counts, which ranged from 23,224 to 690,600, had a median of approximately 95,000. In TCRdb, the RACE reads were re-called with MiXCR into one record per CDR3 protein. TCRdb's processing, not the study's, gives the V and J calls here. Of about 160,000 distinct CDR3 sequences listed, around a quarter are singletons. The sample comes from a study of human T cells and chemical hapten exposure. Time point defined: patch test 3, about 24 weeks after DPC sensitization. Specified treatment: therapeutic diphenylcyclopropenone sensitization with weekly scalp DPC. This CDR3 region has 13 residues. V shed 5 bases and J shed 5 bases, with 12 bases lying between them. CDR1 is SNHLY and CDR2 is FYNNEI in the germline V gene.

This receptor was taken from a woman aged 18-29 years with alopecia areata. Some clones in this sample may be carry-over from other donors' samples. The chain is built from TRBV2 and TRBJ2-5; tentative D call: TRBD2 (5 bases). Sequencing was performed on whole blood, taken in connection with sensitization to the hapten diphenylcyclopropenone (DPC). In nucleotides, the CDR3 is TGTGCCAGCAGTCTACTAGAGCAGGAGACCCAGTACTTC. As protein: CASSLLEQETQYF.